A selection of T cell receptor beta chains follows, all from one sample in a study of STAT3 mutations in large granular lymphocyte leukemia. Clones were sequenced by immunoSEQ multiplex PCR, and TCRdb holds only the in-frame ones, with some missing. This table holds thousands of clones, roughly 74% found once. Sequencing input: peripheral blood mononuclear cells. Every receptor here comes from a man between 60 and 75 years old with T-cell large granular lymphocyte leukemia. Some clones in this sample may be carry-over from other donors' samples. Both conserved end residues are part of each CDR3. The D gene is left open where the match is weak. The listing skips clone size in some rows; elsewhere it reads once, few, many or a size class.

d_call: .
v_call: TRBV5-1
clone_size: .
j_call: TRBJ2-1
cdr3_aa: CASSLGGRDNEQFF
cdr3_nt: TGCGCCAGCAGCTTGGGGGGACGAGACAATGAGCAGTTCTTC

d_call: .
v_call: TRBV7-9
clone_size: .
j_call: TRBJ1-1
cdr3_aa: CASSGHRGITEAFF
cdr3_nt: TGTGCCAGCAGCGGACATAGGGGGATAACTGAAGCTTTCTTT

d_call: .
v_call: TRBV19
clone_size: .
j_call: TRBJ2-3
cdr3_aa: CASSSPRFTDTQYF
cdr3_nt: TGTGCCAGTAGTAGCCCTAGGTTCACAGATACGCAGTATTTT

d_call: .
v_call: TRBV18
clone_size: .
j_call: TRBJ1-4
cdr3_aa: CASSPNRQGEKLFF
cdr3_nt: TGTGCCAGCTCACCAAATCGGCAGGGGGAAAAACTGTTTTTT

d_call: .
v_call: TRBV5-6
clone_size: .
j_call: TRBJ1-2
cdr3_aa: CASSASAPKANYGYTF
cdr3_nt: TGTGCCAGCAGCGCATCCGCCCCGAAAGCTAACTATGGCTACACCTTC

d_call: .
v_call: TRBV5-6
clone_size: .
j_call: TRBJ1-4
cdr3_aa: CASSLRGWNEKLFF
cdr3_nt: TGTGCCAGCAGCCTGAGGGGGTGGAATGAAAAACTGTTTTTT

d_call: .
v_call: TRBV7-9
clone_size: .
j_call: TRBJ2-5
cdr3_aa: CASSSRLTQVGETQYF
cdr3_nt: TGTGCCAGCAGCTCCAGACTAACCCAAGTAGGGGAGACCCAGTACTTC

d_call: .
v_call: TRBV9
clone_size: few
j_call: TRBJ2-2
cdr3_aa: CASSGTVNTGELFF
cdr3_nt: TGTGCCAGCAGCGGGACAGTGAACACCGGGGAGCTGTTTTTT

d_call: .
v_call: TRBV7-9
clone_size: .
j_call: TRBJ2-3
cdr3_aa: CASSLSGDTQYF
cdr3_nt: TGTGCCAGCAGCCTGTCAGGAGATACGCAGTATTTT

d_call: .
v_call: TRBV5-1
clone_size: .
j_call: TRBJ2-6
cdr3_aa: CASSKNPTVSGANVLTF
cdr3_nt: TGCGCCAGCAGTAAAAACCCCACAGTATCTGGGGCCAACGTCCTGACTTTC

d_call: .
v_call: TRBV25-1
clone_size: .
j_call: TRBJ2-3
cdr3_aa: CASSVAASTDTQYF
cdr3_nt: TGTGCCAGCAGTGTAGCGGCTAGCACAGATACGCAGTATTTT

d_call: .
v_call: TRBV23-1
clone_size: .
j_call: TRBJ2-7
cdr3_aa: CASSQGPGYEQYF
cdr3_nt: TGCGCCAGCAGTCAGGGGCCTGGGTACGAGCAGTACTTC

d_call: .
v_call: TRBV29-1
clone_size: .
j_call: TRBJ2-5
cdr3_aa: CSVRGIYQETQYF
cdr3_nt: TGCAGCGTTCGGGGGATATATCAAGAGACCCAGTACTTC

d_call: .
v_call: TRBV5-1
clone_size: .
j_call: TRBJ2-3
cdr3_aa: CASSPLGVSTDTQYF
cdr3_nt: TGCGCCAGCAGTCCCCTTGGGGTTAGCACAGATACGCAGTATTTT

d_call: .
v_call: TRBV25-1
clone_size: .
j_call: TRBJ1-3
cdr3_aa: CASSPGGDTIYF
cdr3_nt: TGTGCCAGCAGTCCCGGGGGGGACACCATATATTTT

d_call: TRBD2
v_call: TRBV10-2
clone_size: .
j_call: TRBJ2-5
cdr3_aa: CASNSAGEEETQYF
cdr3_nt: TGCGCCAGCAATTCAGCGGGAGAAGAAGAGACCCAGTACTTC

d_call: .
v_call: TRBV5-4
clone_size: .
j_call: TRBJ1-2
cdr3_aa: CASSLPQGSYGYTF
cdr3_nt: TGTGCCAGCAGCTTGCCTCAGGGCAGCTATGGCTACACCTTC